This T cell receptor beta chain is drawn from a study of neurological immune-mediated disorders (dated by TCRdb to the late 2010s). Looking at the study overall: Peripheral blood TCR-beta repertoires from patients with HTLV-I-associated myelopathy (HAM/TSP), patients with multiple sclerosis, and healthy controls were compared in the study using UMI-based sequencing. The 90 to 110 TCR-beta libraries covered PBMC samples along with longitudinal samples, technical triplicates, and paired sorted CD4+ and CD8+ T-cell subsets. The cohort was made up of 68 subjects, consisting of roughly 15 HAM/TSP patients, some 34 multiple sclerosis patients and around 20 healthy controls. Study-wide conclusions, independent of this receptor: TCR clonal expansion was highest in HAM/TSP patients and lowest in MS patients, with MS patients falling below even healthy controls. No identical CDR3 amino acid sequences were found to be shared among expanded clones across subjects, suggesting that TCR-beta repertoires were private in all groups.

cDNA was synthesized by template-switch 5'RACE using a primer carrying a 10-nucleotide random unique molecular identifier by which each TCR transcript was tagged. Each sequencing run produced over 180 million TCR-beta sequences covering 15-18 subjects. The RNeasy kit was used for extraction of total RNA. The KAPA Real-time Library Amplification kit was used to amplify TCR-beta VDJ regions with primers for the TCR constant region and the 5'RACE anchor. Sample indexes and Illumina adaptors were added in a first PCR, and a second PCR then increased library yield. After Ampure bead purification, the roughly 650 bp TCR product was size-selected on a 2% E-gel SizeSelection system. Before pooling, library quality was checked on a Bioanalyzer, concentration was measured with Qubit, and libraries were quantified with the Kapa Library Quantification kit. An Illumina HiSeq 2500 was used to sequence the libraries paired-end at 2 x 150 bp. To increase sequence diversity, roughly 24-31% phiX was spiked into each library pool. Processing in the source paper ran as follows. Quality-filtered reads were processed with the UMI-based MiGEC pipeline, which removed over 75% of raw TCR sequences during error correction. IMGT germline references were used for aligning VDJ genes, and each clonotype was defined as a unique CDR3 amino acid sequence together with its V-J genes. VDJtools evaluated clonal expansion, Shannon diversity and CDR3 relatedness (CalcPairwiseDistances, ClusterSamples); CLCbio workbench built phylogenetic trees. Clones with at least 8 unique UMIs were defined as expanded, with this threshold being based on coefficient-of-variation modelling across technical triplicates. TCRdb handled the public reads itself, with Q25 trimming in fastp and clone calling in MiXCR, and kept productive beta chains. Every CDR3 protein is listed once, alongside the most common genes and DNA of its rows. None of the V and J calls come from the authors' own analysis; TCRdb made them. The sample table holds approximately 30,000 distinct CDR3 sequences, of which approximately 5% were seen once. The ten largest clones take up 2% to 2.5% of the sample.

In this sample, this clonotype turned up many times. Its antigen remains undetermined. No clone much larger than this one lies a single base away; base qualities are absent. V and J are truncated by 0 bases and 8 bases respectively, leaving an intervening sequence of 11 bases. Looking up the germline V gene yields CDR1 SGHDN and CDR2 FVKESK. The CDR3, from cysteine to phenylalanine, totals 13 residues. Only CDR3 DNA is held: 39 bases, read in frame from base 1. The healthy controls were volunteers from a blood bank in Maryland, USA. For the sorted-subset TCR libraries, the starting material was fewer than 1.2 million sorted CD4+ or CD8+ T cells. Peripheral blood was subjected to Ficoll-Hypaque density gradient centrifugation to isolate PBMCs, which were then cryopreserved in liquid nitrogen. The study also sequenced paired sorted CD4+ and CD8+ subsets from healthy controls, HAM/TSP patients and MS patients.

The sequence is built from TRBV14 and TRBJ2-7; confidence is insufficient to name the D gene. The sample consisted of CD4+ T cells from blood. This sequence was found in a woman aged 45-60 years in good health. The CDR3 in this case is CASSQEFRPKQYF. The DNA reads TGTGCCAGCAGCCAAGAATTCCGCCCTAAGCAGTACTTC.